This TCR beta chain derives from a study of T cell responses to AZD1222 COVID-19 vaccine. Study-level background: Second-dose groups at about 4 or about 12 weeks were pooled.

Sequenced by immunoSEQ multiplex PCR; TCRdb stores in-frame clones only, minus some. Of 110,000 to 150,000 clones detected, 93% appear once; the ten largest clones hold over 7.5%. In regard to this clone: Its target is not known.

The CDR3 is made up of 16 amino acids. V was shortened by 4 bases and J by 0 bases, with 13 bases between the two germline ends. CDR1 is MNHEY and CDR2 is SMNVEV in the germline V gene (reference sequence). Whole-study findings and limits: Seropositive AZD1222 recipients at baseline numbered only five to seven. White British ancestry dominated among donors, who included more females, and clonal diversity was possibly underestimated.

The sample consisted of peripheral blood, taken on day 0 of AZD1222 vaccination. This chain connects TRBV27 to TRBJ1-3; D is uncertain. The receptor was derived from an adult in good health. CDR3 nucleotides: TGTGCCAGCAGTTCTGGCGGTATCTACTCTGGAAACACCATATATTTT. Protein sequence: CASSSGGIYSGNTIYF.